These 20 T cell receptor beta chains were all obtained from the same sample, sequenced in a study of low-dose radiotherapy and immunotherapy resistance in tumors. TRAV- and TRBV-specific primers were used for first-strand cDNA, which covered alpha and beta chains. TCR amplification ran 15 to 20 PCR cycles using constant-region and V-primer adapter primers. Via MiXCR, TCRdb re-called the reads, giving one row per CDR3 protein. The table lists about 18,000 distinct CDR3 sequences, approximately 70% of them singletons. These receptors all stem from a human donor with advanced metastatic prostate, ovarian, gallbladder or colorectal cancer (not recorded which). This table probably holds off-target reads from a library built for another chain.

This chain joins TRBV5-8 and TRBJ2-5; the D call may be TRBD1 or TRBD2 (5 bases each). Trimming left V 5 bases short and J 1 base short, with 21 bases between. Germline V gene data show CDR1 as SGHTS and CDR2 as YDEGEE. CDR3 length: 17 amino acids. The CDR3 loop is CASSTGRLLATQETQYF. The CDR3 bases are TGTGCCAGCAGTACAGGCCGTCTCCTAGCAACCCAAGAGACCCAGTACTTC.

V is TRBV7-9 and J is TRBJ2-7, with unresolved D. In germline, CDR1 is SEHNR, CDR2 FQNEAQ (reference sequence). Deletions cut 0 bases from V and 2 bases from J, with 11 bases between. The CDR3 totals 15 residues. The CDR3 loop reads CASSLAIGETYEQYF. The CDR3 DNA follows: TGTGCCAGCAGCTTAGCAATTGGCGAAACCTACGAGCAGTACTTC.

This chain connects TRBV6-1 to TRBJ2-6; tentatively, D is TRBD1 (5 bases). The CDR3 spans 15 residues. CDR1 and CDR2 from the germline V gene are MNHNS and SASEGT. Deletions cut 6 bases from V and 0 bases from J, with 9 bases between. As DNA, the CDR3 is TGTGCCAGCAGGCGACAGTACTCTGGGGCCAACGTCCTGACTTTC. It specifies CASRRQYSGANVLTF.

In regard to this clonotype: A read error may produce the germline difference seen at one junction end. The rearrangement links TRBV6-6 to TRBJ2-7; TRBD1 matches at 11 bases. The V gene's germline CDR1 is MNHNY and CDR2 SVGAGI (reference sequence). The length of the CDR3 is 14 residues. The CDR3 spells CASSSGTGGFDWDF. The DNA of the CDR3 is TGTGCCAGCAGTTCCGGGACAGGGGGTTTTGATTGGGACTTC.

The chain carries TRBV19 and TRBJ2-4; 10 bases map to TRBD2. CDR3 length: 18 residues. The V and J ends lost 0 bases and 2 bases, in that order; junction bases with no gene match: 7. Germline CDR1 and CDR2: LNHDA and SQIVND (reference sequence). DNA for the CDR3: TGTGCCAGTAGTATAGATTCTTGGACTAGCGGCTCCAAAAACATTCAGTACTTC. Protein: CASSIDSWTSGSKNIQYF.

V usage is TRBV4-1 and J usage is TRBJ2-3; 12 bases align to TRBD2. With V trimmed by 2 bases and J by 1 base, 4 bases remained unmatched. The CDR3 is 17 residues long. Germline-derived CDR1 and CDR2 are MGHRA and YSYEKL. This CDR3 is CASSQPRLAGGTDTQYF. CDR3 in DNA: TGCGCCAGCAGCCAACCCCGACTAGCGGGAGGCACAGATACGCAGTATTTT.

In this sample, this clonotype turned up once. The chain employs TRBV6-2 or TRBV6-3 and TRBJ2-4; D call uncertain. The CDR3 is 15 amino acids. Germline assignment: CDR1 MNHEY and CDR2 SVGEGT. The V gene lost 5 bases and the J gene lost 0 bases, with 11 bases spanning the gap. The CDR3 protein is CASSPAQTAKNIQYF. CDR3 bases: TGTGCCAGCAGTCCCGCTCAGACAGCCAAAAACATTCAGTACTTC.

V usage is TRBV15 and J usage is TRBJ2-5; 7 positions agree with TRBD1. Germline CDR1 reads LNHNV; CDR2 reads YYDKDF (reference sequence). This CDR3 region has 13 residues. V trimming: 5 bases; J trimming: 2 bases; junction bases outside the gene matches: 2. The CDR3 DNA is TGTGCCACCAGCTTCAGGGGGCAAGAGACCCAGTACTTC. Amino acid sequence: CATSFRGQETQYF.

The chain joins TRBV25-1 to TRBJ1-3; D not resolved. This CDR3 is built from 15 residues. The germline V gene encodes CDR1 MGHDK and CDR2 SYGVNS. V was pared by 2 bases and J by 4 bases, with 12 bases between. The CDR3 spells CASSELGIPGNTIYF. The DNA for the CDR3 is TGTGCCAGCAGTGAACTCGGGATACCCGGAAACACCATATATTTT.

The table lists this clonotype with a count of one. The J gene is TRBJ2-1, the V gene TRBV5-4; D is uncertain. In germline, CDR1 is SGHNT, CDR2 YYREEE (reference sequence). V lost 4 bases and J 3 bases, leaving 14 bases between the germline ends. The CDR3 is 15 residues long. The CDR3, as DNA: TGTGCCAGCAGCCGAGACGCAGACAACTACAATGAGCAGTTCTTC. It translates to CASSRDADNYNEQFF.

The rearrangement links TRBV6-1 to TRBJ2-4, with D maybe TRBD2 (5 bases). Trimming left V 5 bases short and J 3 bases short, with 17 bases between. Germline V CDR1 and CDR2: MNHNS, SASEGT. There are 16 residues in the CDR3. CDR3 protein: CASSLKGRLGKNIQYF. Here the CDR3 DNA reads TGTGCCAGCAGTTTGAAAGGGAGATTGGGCAAAAACATTCAGTACTTC.

The chain carries TRBV3-1 and TRBJ1-1; D gene uncertain. Germline CDR1 is LGHDT and CDR2 is YNNKEL (reference sequence). The CDR3 is 12 residues long. Trimming cost V 2 bases and J 8 bases, with 9 bases left between them. This CDR3 reads CASSQYPREAFF. CDR3 DNA: TGTGCCAGCAGCCAATACCCGAGGGAAGCTTTCTTT.

The genes are TRBV7-8 and TRBJ1-1, with D uncertain. This CDR3 is built from 14 residues. Looked up from germline, CDR1 is SGHVS and CDR2 is FQNEAQ. Trimming took 5 bases from V and 1 from J, leaving 11 bases between them. Written as DNA, the CDR3 is TGTGCCAGCAGCCCACGGGTGGGGAACACTGAAGCTTTCTTT. Protein: CASSPRVGNTEAFF. The whole variable domain, remainder taken from reference TRBV7-8 and TRBJ1-1, is GAGVSQSPRYKVAKRGQDVALRCDPISGHVSLFWYQQALGQGPEFLTYFQNEAQLDKSGLPSDRFFAERPEGSVSTLKIQRTQQEDSAVYLCASSPRVGNTEAFFGQGTRLTVV.

There are a few counts of this clonotype. The chain recombines TRBV3-1 with TRBJ2-7; 7 bases fit TRBD2. Trimming took 1 base from V and 4 from J; bases not matched to a gene: 4. CDR1 is LGHDT and CDR2 is YNNKEL in the germline V gene (reference sequence). The CDR3 is 14 amino acids. The CDR3, as DNA: TGTGCCAGCAGCCAAGGACTAGCTGGGTACGAGCAGTACTTC. This gives the protein CASSQGLAGYEQYF.

This chain connects TRBV24-1 to TRBJ2-7, with D maybe TRBD2 (6 bases). V lost 3 bases, J lost 0 bases, and 14 bases lay in between. Per the germline V gene, CDR1 is KGHDR and CDR2 is SFDVKD. This CDR3 spans 16 amino acids. The CDR3 DNA sequence: TGTGCCACCAGTGATGGAGGGGCTCCCCTCTCCTACGAGCAGTACTTC. It specifies CATSDGGAPLSYEQYF.

In regard to this clonotype: Since the CDR3 does not end with the conserved phenylalanine or tryptophan, this likely comes from a read error. The CDR3 sequence is CASSLNHRGEETQYS. CDR3 DNA: TGTGCCAGCAGCTTAAATCACAGGGGGGAAGAGACCCAGTACTCC. The V and J genes are TRBV7-2 and TRBJ2-5; 8 bases are shared with TRBD1. Looked up from germline, CDR1 is SGHTA and CDR2 is FQGNSA. The CDR3 is 15 residues long. V lost 2 bases and J lost 3; bases outside the gene matches: 5.

The V call is TRBV9, the J call TRBJ2-5, with 13 bases aligning to TRBD2. Unmatched junction bases numbered 10, after V lost 3 bases and J lost 2 bases. The CDR3 spans 18 residues. Germline CDR1 and CDR2: SGDLS and YYNGEE. The CDR3: CASSAQVLGLAGQETQYF. CDR3 sequence (DNA): TGTGCCAGCAGCGCCCAAGTATTGGGACTAGCGGGGCAAGAGACCCAGTACTTC.

This chain connects TRBV5-1 to TRBJ2-3; D ambiguous. The CDR3 loop spans 14 amino acids. The germline gives CDR1 SGHRS, CDR2 YFSETQ. V was shortened by 7 bases and J by 2 bases, with 14 bases between the two germline ends. In DNA form, the CDR3 reads TGCGCCAGCGCCCAGTGGTACTACACAGATACGCAGTATTTT. It is translated as CASAQWYYTDTQYF.

The sample holds a few counts of this clonotype. The J gene is TRBJ2-7, the V gene TRBV20-1; D remains ambiguous. The CDR3 totals 13 residues. Trimming took 0 bases from V and 1 from J, leaving 7 bases between them. Germline V gene data show CDR1 as DFQATT and CDR2 as SNEGSKA (reference sequence). CDR3 region: CSARDKGSYEQYF. The CDR3 nucleotides are TGCAGTGCTAGAGACAAAGGTTCCTACGAGCAGTACTTC.

This clonotype was counted only a few times. This chain joins TRBV7-2 and TRBJ2-7; 10 positions agree with TRBD2. CDR1 is SGHTA, CDR2 FQGNSA, per germline. V dropped 1 base and J dropped 2; count of bases not matched to a gene: 5. The CDR3 extends over 16 amino acids. The CDR3 DNA sequence: TGTGCCAGCAGCTTAGGCCGAGCGGGGGGGCCCTACGAGCAGTACTTC. As protein: CASSLGRAGGPYEQYF.